The clone carrying this T cell receptor beta chain was observed a single time. The target antigen is unknown. Generated by immunoSEQ multiplex PCR, the TCRdb table keeps only in-frame clones and is missing some. The table records 200,000 to 300,000 clones, roughly 89% of them present only once. These data come from a study of cytomegalovirus exposure and HLA in healthy donors. Broader study findings: In vitro confirmation showed a few CMV-associated chains to be CMV antigen specific. The study flagged roughly 160 TCR beta chains as cytomegalovirus-associated.

CDR3 length equals 13 residues. The V gene lost 5 bases and the J gene lost 2 bases, with 9 bases spanning the gap. CDR1 is MNHNS and CDR2 is SASEGT in the germline V gene. Separate from the approximately 700-subject first cohort was the 120-subject validation cohort, to which the donors belonged. The chain uses TRBV6-1 and TRBJ1-1; no firm D call. The sample consisted of PBMCs. The source is a man between 18 and 35 years old in good health and CMV-seronegative. This CDR3 is CASSTKLNTEAFF. The CDR3 nucleotides are TGTGCCAGCAGTACCAAGCTCAACACTGAAGCTTTCTTT.